Listed below are T cell receptor beta chains from one sample, sequenced in a study of CD8 T cells in Susac syndrome. TCRdb reprocessed the immunoSEQ multiplex PCR reads via MiXCR and lists one record per CDR3 protein. Of roughly 76,000 distinct CDR3 sequences in the sample, under 95% were seen once. Sequenced sample: CD8+ T cells from PBMCs. These receptors were obtained from a human donor with Susac syndrome. The CDR3 runs from the conserved cysteine through the conserved F or W. Each record gives: J gene, CDR3 length, V gene, clone size, D gene, CDR3 DNA, CDR3 protein. A D gene is named only where the DNA matches it firmly. Clone size is not always given. Where it is, it says once, few, many or a class for expanded clones.

TRBJ2-3 13 TRBV12-3/TRBV12-4 . . TGTGCCAGCAGTCGGCTTAACACAGATACGCAGTATTTT CASSRLNTDTQYF
TRBJ2-7 11 TRBV28 once . TGTGCCAGCAATGTGGGCTACGAGCAGTACTTC CASNVGYEQYF
TRBJ2-3 14 TRBV9 . TRBD1 TGTGCCAGCAGCGTGACAGGGTGGGCAGATACGCAGTATTTT CASSVTGWADTQYF
TRBJ1-2 13 TRBV27 . . TGTGCCAGCAGTTTCGCCTCGGGCGGGGGCTACACCTTC CASSFASGGGYTF
TRBJ1-4 15 TRBV7-9 . . TGTGCCAGCAGCCCCCCCATGTCTGGTAATGAAAAACTGTTTTTT CASSPPMSGNEKLFF
TRBJ2-1 17 TRBV12-3/TRBV12-4 . . TGTGCCAGCAGTTTGGGACTCCTCGGGAGCTCCTACAATGAGCAGTTCTTC CASSLGLLGSSYNEQFF
TRBJ2-4 16 TRBV16 . . TGTGCCAGCAGCCAGCGTGGGGGAGAGGCCAAAAACATTCAGTACTTC CASSQRGGEAKNIQYF
TRBJ2-1 15 TRBV14 . . TGTGCCAGCAGCCCAGGGGGGAGGGCCTTGAATGAGCAGTTCTTC CASSPGGRALNEQFF
TRBJ2-2 14 TRBV9 . TRBD2 TGTGCCAGCAGCTCTAGCGGGGAGCCCGGGGAGCTGTTTTTT CASSSSGEPGELFF
TRBJ2-1 15 TRBV10-1 . TRBD2 TGCGCCAGCAGTCCCGGGACTAGCGGGAGTAATGAGCAGTTCTTC CASSPGTSGSNEQFF
TRBJ2-1 16 TRBV4-1 . . TGCGCCAGCAGCCAAGAAGGCTCGAGCTCCTACAATGAGCAGTTCTTC CASSQEGSSSYNEQFF
TRBJ2-7 12 TRBV7-9 . . TGTGCCAGCAGCTTAGACCCGAGGGAGCAGTACTTC CASSLDPREQYF
TRBJ2-7 12 TRBV20-1 . . TGCAGTGCTAGAGAGAGAATCTACGAGCAGTACTTC CSARERIYEQYF
TRBJ2-5 15 TRBV11-2 . TRBD2 TGTGCCAGCAGCTTAGGAGCGGGAGGGCCAGAGACCCAGTACTTC CASSLGAGGPETQYF
TRBJ1-1 16 TRBV27 once . TGTGCCAGCAGTCCCCAGGGACGGATAATGAACACTGAAGCTTTCTTT CASSPQGRIMNTEAFF
TRBJ1-2 11 TRBV20-1 . . TGCAGTGCTAGAGGGTCGGATTTCTACACCTTC CSARGSDFYTF
TRBJ1-5 13 TRBV6-2/TRBV6-3 . . TGTGCCAGCAGCACTACCCCATTCCCGCCCCAGCATTTT CASSTTPFPPQHF
TRBJ1-2 18 TRBV27 . TRBD1 TGTGCCAGCAGTCCAACCCGACAGGGGTCCTACCCTAACTATGGCTACACCTTC CASSPTRQGSYPNYGYTF
TRBJ2-7 15 TRBV15 . . TGTGCCACCAGCAGAGGAGTCGCAGTTACCTACGAGCAGTACTTC CATSRGVAVTYEQYF
TRBJ1-5 14 TRBV12-3/TRBV12-4 once TRBD1 TGTGCCAGCAGTGGGACAGGGGCCAATCAGCCCCAGCATTTT CASSGTGANQPQHF
TRBJ1-5 14 TRBV18 . . TGTGCCAGCTCACCAGGGGAGTCGAATCAGCCCCAGCATTTT CASSPGESNQPQHF
TRBJ2-7 15 TRBV7-2 . TRBD2 TGTGCCAGCAGCTTCCCAAATGTGGGAGGGTTCGAGCAGTACTTC CASSFPNVGGFEQYF
TRBJ2-7 15 TRBV20-1 . TRBD2 TGCAGTGCTAGAGATATGGGCGGGGGGGCCTACGAGCAGTACTTC CSARDMGGGAYEQYF
TRBJ2-7 17 TRBV5-1 . . TGCGCCAGCAGCCCAACTCCTCCTGACGGACCAAACTACGAGCAGTACTTC CASSPTPPDGPNYEQYF
TRBJ1-1 14 TRBV6-2/TRBV6-3 . TRBD1 TGTGCCAGCAGCCCGGGACAGGTGAACACTGAAGCTTTCTTT CASSPGQVNTEAFF
TRBJ2-7 14 TRBV5-8 . . TGTGCCAGCAGGCAAGCTAGCCTCTCCTACGAGCAGTACTTC CASRQASLSYEQYF
TRBJ1-1 12 TRBV18 . . TGTGCCAGCTCCCCGGCCCGCCCTGAAGCTTTCTTT CASSPARPEAFF
TRBJ2-2 16 TRBV9 . . TGTGCCAGCAGCGTAGGACAGGCAACGAACACCGGGGAGCTGTTTTTT CASSVGQATNTGELFF
TRBJ2-7 14 TRBV2 . TRBD1 TGTGCCAGCAGGGCAGGGGGAAGCTCCTACGAGCAGTACTTC CASRAGGSSYEQYF
TRBJ2-1 20 TRBV18 once TRBD1 TGTGCCAGCTCACCGGGGGACAGGGTAGACCCGTGGGGCTCCTACAATGAGCAGTTCTTC CASSPGDRVDPWGSYNEQFF
TRBJ2-7 15 TRBV20-1 . . TGCAGTGCTAGAGATTGGGGGGCTAATTCCTACGAGCAGTACTTC CSARDWGANSYEQYF
TRBJ2-7 15 TRBV7-8 . . TGTGCCAGCAACCACAGGCGAATTAGCTCCTACGAGCAGTACTTC CASNHRRISSYEQYF
TRBJ2-5 15 TRBV7-9 . . TGTGCCAGCAGCTTAGTCCCGCGAGCGGCAGAGACCCAGTACTTC CASSLVPRAAETQYF
TRBJ2-7 15 TRBV4-3 . . TGCGCCAGCAGCCAAGATCGCGGCCCCTACTACGAGCAGTACTTC CASSQDRGPYYEQYF
TRBJ2-1 15 TRBV27 . . TGTGCCAGCAGTCCCGGGATCCGCTCCTACAATGAGCAGTTCTTC CASSPGIRSYNEQFF
TRBJ2-1 14 TRBV6-4 . TRBD1 TGTGCCAGCAGTAATCAGGGGGATGGGAATGAGCAGTTCTTC CASSNQGDGNEQFF
TRBJ2-1 14 TRBV6-2/TRBV6-3 . TRBD2 TGTGCCAGCAGTTACTCAGGCGGGAGACCCAGGGAGTTCTTC CASSYSGGRPREFF
TRBJ1-5 17 TRBV19 . . TGTGCCAGTAGTATGTTAGGCGCAACTAGTTTAAATCAGCCCCAGCATTTT CASSMLGATSLNQPQHF